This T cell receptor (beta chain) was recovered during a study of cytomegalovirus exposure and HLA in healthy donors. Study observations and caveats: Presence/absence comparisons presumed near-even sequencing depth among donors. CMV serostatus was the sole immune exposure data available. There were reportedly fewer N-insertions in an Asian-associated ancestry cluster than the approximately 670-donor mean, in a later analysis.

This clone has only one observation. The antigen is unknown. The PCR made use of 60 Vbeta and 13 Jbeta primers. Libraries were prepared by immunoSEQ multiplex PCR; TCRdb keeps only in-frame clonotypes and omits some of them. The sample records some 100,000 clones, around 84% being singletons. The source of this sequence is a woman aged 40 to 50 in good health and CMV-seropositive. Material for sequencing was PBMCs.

The CDR3 nucleotides are TGTGCCAGCAGCCCAGAGGGAGAGACCCAGTACTTC. Translating gives CASSPEGETQYF. V usage is TRBV11-1 and J usage is TRBJ2-5, with D perhaps TRBD2 (5 bases). Germline V CDR1 and CDR2: SGHAT, FQDESV (reference sequence). With 5 bases removed from V and 4 bases from J, the gap between germline ends came to 8 bases. This CDR3 is 12 amino acids long.